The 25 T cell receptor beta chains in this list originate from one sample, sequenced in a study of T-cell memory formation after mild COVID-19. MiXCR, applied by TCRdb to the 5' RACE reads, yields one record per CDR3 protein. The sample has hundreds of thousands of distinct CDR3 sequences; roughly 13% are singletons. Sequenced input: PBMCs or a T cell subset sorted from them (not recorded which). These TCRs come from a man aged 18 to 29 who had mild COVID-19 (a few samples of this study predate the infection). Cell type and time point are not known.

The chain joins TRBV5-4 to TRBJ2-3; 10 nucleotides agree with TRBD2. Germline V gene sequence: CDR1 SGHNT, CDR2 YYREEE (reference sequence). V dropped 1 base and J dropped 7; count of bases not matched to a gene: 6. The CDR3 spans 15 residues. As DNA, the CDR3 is TGTGCCAGCAGCTTGCTCCTAGCGGGGGCGAATACGCAGTATTTT. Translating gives CASSLLLAGANTQYF. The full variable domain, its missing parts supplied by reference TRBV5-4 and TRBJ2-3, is ETGVTQSPTHLIKTRGQQVTLRCSSQSGHNTVSWYQQALGQGPQFIFQYYREEENGRGNFPPRFSGLQFPNYSSELNVNALELDDSALYLCASSLLLAGANTQYFGPGTRLTVL.

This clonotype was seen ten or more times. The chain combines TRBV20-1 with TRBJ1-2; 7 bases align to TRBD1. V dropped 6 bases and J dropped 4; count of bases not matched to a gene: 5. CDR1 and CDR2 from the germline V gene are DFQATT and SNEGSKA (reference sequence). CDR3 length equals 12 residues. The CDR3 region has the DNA TGCAGTGCCACAGGGGTTAGCTATGGCTACACCTTC. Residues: CSATGVSYGYTF.

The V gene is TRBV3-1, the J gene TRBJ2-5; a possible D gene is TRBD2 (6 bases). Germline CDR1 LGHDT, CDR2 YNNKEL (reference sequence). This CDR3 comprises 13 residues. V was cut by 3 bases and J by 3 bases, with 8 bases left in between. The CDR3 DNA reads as TGTGCCAGCAGCCACACGGGAGAAGAGACCCAGTACTTC. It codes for CASSHTGEETQYF.

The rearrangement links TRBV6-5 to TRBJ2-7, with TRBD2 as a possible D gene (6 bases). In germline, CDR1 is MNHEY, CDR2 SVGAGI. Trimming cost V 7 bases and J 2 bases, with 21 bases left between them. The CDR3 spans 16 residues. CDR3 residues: CASMEGVGGRPYEQYF. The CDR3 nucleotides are TGTGCCAGCATGGAGGGAGTCGGAGGGAGACCCTACGAGCAGTACTTC.

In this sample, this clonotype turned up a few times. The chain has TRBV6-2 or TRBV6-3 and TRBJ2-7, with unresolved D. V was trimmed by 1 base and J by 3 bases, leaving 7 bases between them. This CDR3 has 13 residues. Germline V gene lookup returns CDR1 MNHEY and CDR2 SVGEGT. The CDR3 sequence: CASSYFDIYEQYF. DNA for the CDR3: TGTGCCAGCAGTTACTTCGATATCTACGAGCAGTACTTC.

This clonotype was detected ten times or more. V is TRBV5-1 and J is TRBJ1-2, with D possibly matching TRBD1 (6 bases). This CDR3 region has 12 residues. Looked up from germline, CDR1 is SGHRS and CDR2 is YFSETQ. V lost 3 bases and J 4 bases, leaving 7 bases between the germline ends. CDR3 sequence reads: CASSSQGYGYTF. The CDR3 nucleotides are TGCGCCAGCAGCTCACAGGGCTATGGCTACACCTTC.

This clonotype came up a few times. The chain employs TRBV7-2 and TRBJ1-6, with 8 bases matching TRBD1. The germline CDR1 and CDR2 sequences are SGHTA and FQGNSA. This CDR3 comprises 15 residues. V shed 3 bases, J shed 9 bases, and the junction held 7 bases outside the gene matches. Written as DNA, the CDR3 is TGTGCCAGCAGCTTCCCATCAGGGGGCGGTTCACCCCTCCACTTT. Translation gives CASSFPSGGGSPLHF.

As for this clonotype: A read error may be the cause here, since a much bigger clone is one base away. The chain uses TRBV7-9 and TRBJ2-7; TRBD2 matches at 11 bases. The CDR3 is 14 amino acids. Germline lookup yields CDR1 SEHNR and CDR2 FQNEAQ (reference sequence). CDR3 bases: TGTGCCATCAGCTCGACTAGCGGGGCGTACGAGCAGTACGTC. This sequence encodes CAISSTSGAYEQYV.

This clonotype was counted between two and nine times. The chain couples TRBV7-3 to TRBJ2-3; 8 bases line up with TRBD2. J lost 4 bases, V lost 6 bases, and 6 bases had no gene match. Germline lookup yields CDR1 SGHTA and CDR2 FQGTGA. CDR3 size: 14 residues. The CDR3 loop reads CASRNGGAADTQYF. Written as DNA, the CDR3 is TGTGCCAGCAGAAACGGGGGGGCCGCAGATACGCAGTATTTT.

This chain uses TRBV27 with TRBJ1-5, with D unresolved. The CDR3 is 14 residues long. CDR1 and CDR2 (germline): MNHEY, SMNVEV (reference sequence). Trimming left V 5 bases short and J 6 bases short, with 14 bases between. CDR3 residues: CASSPLDQGQPQHF. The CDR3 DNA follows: TGTGCCAGCAGTCCTCTTGATCAAGGTCAGCCCCAGCATTTT.

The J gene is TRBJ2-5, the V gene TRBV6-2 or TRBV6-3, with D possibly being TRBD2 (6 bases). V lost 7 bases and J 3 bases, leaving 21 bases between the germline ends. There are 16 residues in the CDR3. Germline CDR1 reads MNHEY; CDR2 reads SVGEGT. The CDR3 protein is CASTLRGGGEEETQYF. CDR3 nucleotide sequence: TGTGCCAGCACCCTAAGAGGCGGCGGGGAAGAAGAGACCCAGTACTTC.

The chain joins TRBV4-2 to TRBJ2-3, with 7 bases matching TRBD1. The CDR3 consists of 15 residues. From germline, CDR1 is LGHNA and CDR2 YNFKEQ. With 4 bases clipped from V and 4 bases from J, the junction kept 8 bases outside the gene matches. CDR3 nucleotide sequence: TGTGCCAGCAGCCGCTTCAGGGGGTCCGCAGATACGCAGTATTTT. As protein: CASSRFRGSADTQYF.

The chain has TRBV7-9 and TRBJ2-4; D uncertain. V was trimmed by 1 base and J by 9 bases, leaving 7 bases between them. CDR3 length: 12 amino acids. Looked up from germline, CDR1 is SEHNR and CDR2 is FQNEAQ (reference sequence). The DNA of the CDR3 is TGTGCCAGCAGCTTAGACAGCAGCATTCAGTACTTC. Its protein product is CASSLDSSIQYF.

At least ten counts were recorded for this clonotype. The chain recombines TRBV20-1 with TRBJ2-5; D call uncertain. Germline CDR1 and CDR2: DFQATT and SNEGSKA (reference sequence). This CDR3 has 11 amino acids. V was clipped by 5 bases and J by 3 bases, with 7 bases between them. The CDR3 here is CSALTEETQYF. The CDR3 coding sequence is TGCAGTGCTCTGACGGAAGAGACCCAGTACTTC.

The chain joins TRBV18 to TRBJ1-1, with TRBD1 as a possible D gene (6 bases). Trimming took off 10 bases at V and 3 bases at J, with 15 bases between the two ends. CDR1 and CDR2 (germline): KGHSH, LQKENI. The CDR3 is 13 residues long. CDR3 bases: TGTGCCAACGCCGAGGACAGACACACTGAAGCTTTCTTT. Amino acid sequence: CANAEDRHTEAFF.

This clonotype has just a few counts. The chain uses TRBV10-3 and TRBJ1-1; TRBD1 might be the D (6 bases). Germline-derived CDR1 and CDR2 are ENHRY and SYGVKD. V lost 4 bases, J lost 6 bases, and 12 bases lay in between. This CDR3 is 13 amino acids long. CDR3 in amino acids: CAISAIQGSEAFF. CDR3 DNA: TGTGCCATCAGTGCCATACAGGGTTCTGAAGCTTTCTTT.

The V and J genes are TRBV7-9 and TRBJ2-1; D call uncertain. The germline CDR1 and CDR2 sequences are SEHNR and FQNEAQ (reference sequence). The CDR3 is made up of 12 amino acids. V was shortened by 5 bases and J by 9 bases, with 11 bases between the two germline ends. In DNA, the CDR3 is TGTGCCAGCAGCCTACAGTACGGTGAGCAGTTCTTC. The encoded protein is CASSLQYGEQFF.

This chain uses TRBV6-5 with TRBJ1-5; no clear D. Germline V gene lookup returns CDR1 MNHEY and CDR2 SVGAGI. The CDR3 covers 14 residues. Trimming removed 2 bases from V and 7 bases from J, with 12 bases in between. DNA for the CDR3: TGTGCCAGCAGTTACGTGTCGGGAGGGCAGCCCCAGCATTTT. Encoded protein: CASSYVSGGQPQHF.

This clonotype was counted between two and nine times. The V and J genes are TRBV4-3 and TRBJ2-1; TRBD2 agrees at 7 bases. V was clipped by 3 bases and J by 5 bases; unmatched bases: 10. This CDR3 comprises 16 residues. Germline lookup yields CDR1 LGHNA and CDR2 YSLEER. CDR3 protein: CASSQPGRLAHNEQFF. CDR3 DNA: TGCGCCAGCAGCCAGCCGGGACGACTAGCACACAATGAGCAGTTCTTC.

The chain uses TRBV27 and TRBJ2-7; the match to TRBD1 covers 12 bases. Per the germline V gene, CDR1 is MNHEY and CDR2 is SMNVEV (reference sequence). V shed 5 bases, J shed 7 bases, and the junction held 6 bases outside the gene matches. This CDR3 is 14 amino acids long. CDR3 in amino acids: CASSGDRGQREQYF. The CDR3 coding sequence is TGTGCCAGCAGTGGGGACAGGGGGCAAAGAGAGCAGTACTTC.

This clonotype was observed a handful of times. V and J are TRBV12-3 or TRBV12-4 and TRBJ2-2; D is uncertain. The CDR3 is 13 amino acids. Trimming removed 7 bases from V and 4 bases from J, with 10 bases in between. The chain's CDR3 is CASTHLFTGELFF. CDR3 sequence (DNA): TGTGCCAGCACCCACCTATTCACCGGGGAGCTGTTTTTT.

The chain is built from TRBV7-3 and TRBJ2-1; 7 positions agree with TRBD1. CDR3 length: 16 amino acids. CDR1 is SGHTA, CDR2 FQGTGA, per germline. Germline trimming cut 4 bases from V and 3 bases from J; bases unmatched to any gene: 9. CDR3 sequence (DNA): TGTGCCAGCAGCTCCTACGGGACAGAGAACTACAATGAGCAGTTCTTC. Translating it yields CASSSYGTENYNEQFF. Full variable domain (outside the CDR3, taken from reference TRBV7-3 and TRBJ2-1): GAGVSQTPSNKVTEKGKYVELRCDPISGHTALYWYRQSLGQGPEFLIYFQGTGAADDSGLPNDRFFAVRPEGSVSTLKIQRTERGDSAVYLCASSSYGTENYNEQFFGPGTRLTVL.

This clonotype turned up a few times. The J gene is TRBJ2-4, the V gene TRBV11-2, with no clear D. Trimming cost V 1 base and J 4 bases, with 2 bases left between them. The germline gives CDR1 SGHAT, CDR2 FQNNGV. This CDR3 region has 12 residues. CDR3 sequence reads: CASSLGKNIQYF. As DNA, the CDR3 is TGTGCCAGCAGCTTAGGGAAAAACATTCAGTACTTC.

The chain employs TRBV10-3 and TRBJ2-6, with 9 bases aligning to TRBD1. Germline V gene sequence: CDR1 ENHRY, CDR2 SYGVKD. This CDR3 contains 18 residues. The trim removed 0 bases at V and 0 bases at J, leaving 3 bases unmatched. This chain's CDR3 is CAISESGDRDSGANVLTF. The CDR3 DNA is TGTGCCATCAGTGAGTCCGGGGACAGGGACTCTGGGGCCAACGTCCTGACTTTC.

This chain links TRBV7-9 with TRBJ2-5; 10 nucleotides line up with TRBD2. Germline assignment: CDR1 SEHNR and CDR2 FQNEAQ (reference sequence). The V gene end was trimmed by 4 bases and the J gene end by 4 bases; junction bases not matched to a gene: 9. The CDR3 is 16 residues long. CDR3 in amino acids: CASSSGRSGGRETQYF. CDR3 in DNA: TGTGCCAGCAGCTCGGGTCGTAGCGGGGGGAGAGAGACCCAGTACTTC.